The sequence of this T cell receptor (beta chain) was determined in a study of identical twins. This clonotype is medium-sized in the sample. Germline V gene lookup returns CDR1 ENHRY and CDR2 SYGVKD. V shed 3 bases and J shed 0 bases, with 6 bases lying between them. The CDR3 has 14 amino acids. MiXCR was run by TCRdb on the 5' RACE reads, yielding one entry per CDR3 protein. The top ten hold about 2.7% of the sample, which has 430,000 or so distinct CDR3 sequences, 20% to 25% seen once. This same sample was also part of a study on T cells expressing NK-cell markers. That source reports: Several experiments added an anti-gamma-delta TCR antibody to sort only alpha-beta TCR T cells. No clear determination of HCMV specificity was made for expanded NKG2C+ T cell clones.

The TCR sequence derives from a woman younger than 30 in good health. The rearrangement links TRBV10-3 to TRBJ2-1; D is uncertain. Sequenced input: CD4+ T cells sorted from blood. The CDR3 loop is CAISDRTSYNEQFF. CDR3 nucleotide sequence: TGTGCCATCAGTGATAGGACCTCCTACAATGAGCAGTTCTTC.